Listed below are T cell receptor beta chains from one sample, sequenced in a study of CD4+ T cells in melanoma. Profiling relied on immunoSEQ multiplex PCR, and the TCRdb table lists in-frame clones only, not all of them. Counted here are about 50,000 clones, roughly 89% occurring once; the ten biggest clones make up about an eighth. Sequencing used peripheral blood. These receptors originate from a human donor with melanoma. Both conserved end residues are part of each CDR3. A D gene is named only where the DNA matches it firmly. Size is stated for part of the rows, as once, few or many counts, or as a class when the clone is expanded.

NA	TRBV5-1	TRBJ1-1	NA	TGCGCCAGCAGCCACGAGGGGCGGGCCTGGGACACTGAAGCTTTCTTT	CASSHEGRAWDTEAFF
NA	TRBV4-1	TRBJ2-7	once	TGCGCCAGCAGCCAAGAGAAACAGGGCTACGAGCAGTACTTC	CASSQEKQGYEQYF
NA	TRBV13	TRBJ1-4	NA	TGTGCCAGCAGCTTAGACGGGAATGAAAAACTGTTTTTT	CASSLDGNEKLFF
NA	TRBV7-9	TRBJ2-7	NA	TGTGCCAGCAGCTCCCCGGTACAGCGCTACTACGAGCAGTACTTC	CASSSPVQRYYEQYF
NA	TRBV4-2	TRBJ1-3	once	TGTGCCAGCAGCCAAGATCGGTACAGCGGGAACACCATATATTTT	CASSQDRYSGNTIYF
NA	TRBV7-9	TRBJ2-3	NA	TGTGCCAGCAGCTTAGTCTCGGGAACGGATACGCAGTATTTT	CASSLVSGTDTQYF
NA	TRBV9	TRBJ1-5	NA	TGTGCCAGCAGCGTGGGAGGGATTGAGGGGCAGCCCCAGCATTTT	CASSVGGIEGQPQHF
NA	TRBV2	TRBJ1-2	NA	TGTGCCAGCAGTGAAGCGAGGACAACTAACTATGGCTACACCTTC	CASSEARTTNYGYTF
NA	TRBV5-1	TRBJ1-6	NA	TGCGCCAGCAGCTTGGCCCCACAGGGTTTCTCACCCCTCCACTTT	CASSLAPQGFSPLHF
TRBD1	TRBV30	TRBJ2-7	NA	TGTGCCTGGACCAGACAGGGGGAGAGAGAGCAGTACTTC	CAWTRQGEREQYF
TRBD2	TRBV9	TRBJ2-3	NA	TGTGCCAGCAGCGTAGGCGGGGGGGCCACAGATACGCAGTATTTT	CASSVGGGATDTQYF
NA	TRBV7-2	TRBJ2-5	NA	TGTGCCAGCAGCTTAAACTCACAAGAGACCCAGTACTTC	CASSLNSQETQYF
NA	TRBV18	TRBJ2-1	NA	TGTGCCAGCTCACCACCTGCGATAAAAAATGAGCAGTTCTTC	CASSPPAIKNEQFF
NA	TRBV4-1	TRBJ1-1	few	TGCGCCAGCAGCCAAACTGCCACGGAAGCTTTCTTT	CASSQTATEAFF
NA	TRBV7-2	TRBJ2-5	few	TGTGCCAGCAGCTCCCAAGAGACCCAGTACTTC	CASSSQETQYF
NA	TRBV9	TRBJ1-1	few	TGTGCCAGCAGCGTAGAATGGAACACTGAAGCTTTCTTT	CASSVEWNTEAFF
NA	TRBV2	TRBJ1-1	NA	TGTGCCACCAAAGCTGAAGGAGCTTTCTTT	CATKAEGAFF
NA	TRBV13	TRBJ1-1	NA	TGTGCCAGCAGCTTAGGGAAGAACACTGAAGCTTTCTTT	CASSLGKNTEAFF
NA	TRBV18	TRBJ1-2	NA	TGTGCCAGCTCACCACCGACGGGGGGCTATGGCTACACCTTC	CASSPPTGGYGYTF
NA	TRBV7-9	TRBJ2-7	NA	TGTGCCAGCAGCCTACTCGAAAGCGGCGGGCAGTACTTC	CASSLLESGGQYF
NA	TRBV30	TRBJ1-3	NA	TGTGCCTGGAGTTTTACAGGGCCCTCTGGAAACACCATATATTTT	CAWSFTGPSGNTIYF
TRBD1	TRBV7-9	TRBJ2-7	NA	TGTGCCAGCAGCTCGGGACAGGGTTCCTCCTACGAGCAGTACTTC	CASSSGQGSSYEQYF
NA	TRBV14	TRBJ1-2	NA	TGTGCCAGCAGCCAAGACCACGGCTCTAACTATGGCTACACCTTC	CASSQDHGSNYGYTF
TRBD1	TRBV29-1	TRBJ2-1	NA	TGCAGCGTTGAACTTTTAGGGACAGGGGAATACAATGAGCAGTTCTTC	CSVELLGTGEYNEQFF
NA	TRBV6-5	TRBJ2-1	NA	TGTGCCAGCAGTTACAGGGGTAACGAGCAGTTCTTC	CASSYRGNEQFF
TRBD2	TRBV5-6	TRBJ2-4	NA	TGTGCCAGCAGCTTATCCCGGACTAGCCTGACCAAAAACATTCAGTACTTC	CASSLSRTSLTKNIQYF